A selection of T cell receptor beta chains follows, all from one sample in a study of early T cells in non-severe SARS-CoV-2 infection. Each CDR3 protein gets one entry after TCRdb re-called the 5' RACE reads with MiXCR. The repertoire holds 45,000 to 75,000 distinct CDR3 sequences, with around 5.6% as singletons. The source material was whole blood. Receptor source: an adult who was a healthcare worker with PCR-confirmed SARS-CoV-2 infection or an uninfected control (not recorded which). The CDR3 runs from the conserved cysteine through the conserved F or W. D genes are given only for firm matches. Expanded clones get a size class; other rows say once, few or many, or leave the size out.

abundance	v_gene	j_gene	d_gene	CDR3nt	CDR3aa
few	TRBV20-1	TRBJ1-2	-	TGCAGTGCTAGAGATACAGTGGGGCAGCGCTATGGCTACACCTTC	CSARDTVGQRYGYTF
few	TRBV12-3/TRBV12-4	TRBJ1-5	-	TGTGCCAGCAGTCCCCGACATGGAGGACAGCCCCAGCATTTT	CASSPRHGGQPQHF
many	TRBV19	TRBJ1-2	-	TGTGCCAGTATCTCCAGCCAGGGGCGCGTGGGCTACACCTTC	CASISSQGRVGYTF
few	TRBV6-1	TRBJ2-1	-	TGTGCCAGCAGTGAAATCAGAAGCTCCTACAATGAGCAGTTCTTC	CASSEIRSSYNEQFF
many	TRBV6-5	TRBJ1-1	-	TGTGCCAGCAGTTACTCCTTGGGCAGCTACACTGAAGCTTTCTTT	CASSYSLGSYTEAFF
few	TRBV10-3	TRBJ2-5	-	TGTGCCATCAGTGAACAAGAGACCCAGTACTTC	CAISEQETQYF
many	TRBV7-8	TRBJ1-1	-	TGTGCCAGCAGTCCGGGACACCGGAACACTGAAGCTTTCTTT	CASSPGHRNTEAFF
many	TRBV12-3/TRBV12-4	TRBJ1-1	-	TGTGCCAGCAGTCCGGGATTAGCTAACACTGAAGCTTTCTTT	CASSPGLANTEAFF
many	TRBV5-6	TRBJ2-3	TRBD2	TGTGCCAGCAGCTTCGCGGGGAGCGGGGGGGTCAAGGAGCAGTATTTT	CASSFAGSGGVKEQYF
many	TRBV18	TRBJ2-7	-	TGTGCCAGCTCACCCGAGTCCCACGAGCAGTACTTC	CASSPESHEQYF
many	TRBV10-3	TRBJ2-6	-	TGTGCCATCAGTGATTCTGGGGCTGGGGCCAACGTCCTGACTTTC	CAISDSGAGANVLTF
-	TRBV7-2	TRBJ2-3	-	TGTGCCAGCAGCTTAGGATTTCAGGGGTTAGATACGCAGTATTTT	CASSLGFQGLDTQYF
many	TRBV7-2	TRBJ1-3	-	TGTGCCAGCAGCTTGAACTCTGGAAACACCATATATTTT	CASSLNSGNTIYF
many	TRBV20-1	TRBJ1-2	-	TGCAGTGCCACGCAGGGTACAACGTATGGCTACACCTTC	CSATQGTTYGYTF
many	TRBV12-5	TRBJ1-4	-	TGTGCTAGTGGTTTGCGGGGAGCCGGGGAAAAACTGTTTTTT	CASGLRGAGEKLFF
many	TRBV14	TRBJ2-7	-	TGTGCCAGCAGCCATCTCCGGGGGTTCATCGGGAGCCACGAGCAGTACTTC	CASSHLRGFIGSHEQYF
-	TRBV3-1	TRBJ2-7	TRBD1	TGTGCCAGCAGCCAATGGAGACAGGGCGGCCACGAGCAGTACTTC	CASSQWRQGGHEQYF
-	TRBV7-2	TRBJ2-7	-	TGTGCCAGCAGCCCCCGTTCGGCCTCCTACGAGCAGTACTTC	CASSPRSASYEQYF
many	TRBV6-4	TRBJ2-3	-	TGTGCCAGCAGTGACCGAAGCACAGATACGCAGTATTTT	CASSDRSTDTQYF
-	TRBV24-1	TRBJ2-1	-	TGTGCCACCAGTGATTTGTGGGGTGAGCAGTTCTTC	CATSDLWGEQFF
few	TRBV11-2	TRBJ2-3	-	TGTGCCAGCAGCTTAGAATTAGCGAAGGTCACGGATACGCAGTATTTT	CASSLELAKVTDTQYF
-	TRBV10-1	TRBJ2-6	TRBD1	TGCCCTCGGACAGACAGGGGGCGCCGACCTGGGGCCAACGTCCTGACTTTC	CPRTDRGRRPGANVLTF
many	TRBV9	TRBJ2-2	-	TGTGCCAGCAGTCTCTACACCGGGGAGCTGTTTTTT	CASSLYTGELFF
many	TRBV7-9	TRBJ1-5	TRBD1	TGTGCCAGCAGCTTAGGCAGGGGGCATCAGCCCCAGCATTTT	CASSLGRGHQPQHF
few	TRBV12-3/TRBV12-4	TRBJ2-2	-	TGTGCCAGCAGTTTAGGTCTTCGGGAGCTGTTTTTT	CASSLGLRELFF
few	TRBV12-3/TRBV12-4	TRBJ1-1	TRBD1	TGTGCCAGCACCGAGGGGGACAGGGGTCGATACACTGAAGCTTTCTTT	CASTEGDRGRYTEAFF
many	TRBV4-2	TRBJ2-2	-	TGTGCCAGCAGCCAAGAAGGGCCTCGAAGGAGCTCCACCGGGGAGCTGTTTTTT	CASSQEGPRRSSTGELFF
-	TRBV11-2	TRBJ1-6	-	TGTGCCAGCAGCAACCGCAGGGAGATATCACCCCTCCACTTT	CASSNRREISPLHF
many	TRBV20-1	TRBJ2-1	TRBD1	TGCAGTGCTAGACCCGGACAGGGATCCAATGAGCAGTTCTTC	CSARPGQGSNEQFF
many	TRBV14	TRBJ2-7	-	TGTGCCAGCAGCCAGACCTACAGGGATTTACACGAGCAGTACTTC	CASSQTYRDLHEQYF
-	TRBV29-1	TRBJ1-2	TRBD1	TGCAGCGTCCAGGGGGATCACTATGGCTACACCTTC	CSVQGDHYGYTF
many	TRBV7-6	TRBJ1-2	-	TGTGCCAGCAGCTTCGCACCCCTAGCTAACTATGGCTACACCTTC	CASSFAPLANYGYTF
many	TRBV12-3/TRBV12-4	TRBJ2-6	-	TGTGCCAGCAGTGTACGGGCAGTCTCTGGGGCCAACGTCCTGACTTTC	CASSVRAVSGANVLTF
few	TRBV5-1	TRBJ1-1	-	TGCGCCAGCAGCCCAAGCGTGCGGCAGGACGTATATGAAGCTTTCTTT	CASSPSVRQDVYEAFF
many	TRBV3-1	TRBJ2-7	-	TGTGCCAGCAGCCATATTAGACGGTCCTCCTACGAGCAGTACTTC	CASSHIRRSSYEQYF
few	TRBV18	TRBJ1-2	-	TGTGCCAGCTCACCTGACATGAAGGGCTACACCTTC	CASSPDMKGYTF
many	TRBV29-1	TRBJ2-1	TRBD2	TGCAGCGTTCGACTAGCGGGGGGGCACAATGAGCAGTTCTTC	CSVRLAGGHNEQFF
many	TRBV9	TRBJ1-2	-	TGTGCCAGCAGCGTGGACAGTAGCTATGGCTACACCTTC	CASSVDSSYGYTF
many	TRBV6-6	TRBJ2-7	-	TGTGCCAGCAGCCGTGGGTGGTACGAGCAGTACTTC	CASSRGWYEQYF
few	TRBV20-1	TRBJ1-2	TRBD1	TGCAGTGCTAGAGATCAAAACAGGGGAAGCTATGGCTACACCTTC	CSARDQNRGSYGYTF
many	TRBV6-5	TRBJ1-2	TRBD1	TGTGCCAGCAGTTACTCGGCTGGAGGGACAGATTATGGCTACACCTTC	CASSYSAGGTDYGYTF
few	TRBV3-1	TRBJ2-5	TRBD2	TGTGCCAGCAGCCAGGGACTAGCGGAGGGTGTATTCCAAGAGACCCAGTACTTC	CASSQGLAEGVFQETQYF
many	TRBV20-1	TRBJ1-2	-	TGCAGTGCCCCAATCTCAAGGGCTGGAGGCTACACCTTC	CSAPISRAGGYTF
few	TRBV6-1	TRBJ1-5	-	TGTGCCAGCAGTGAAGCGCTTGGGGGCATTCAGCCCCAGCATTTT	CASSEALGGIQPQHF
many	TRBV20-1	TRBJ2-7	TRBD2	TGCAGTGCGCCGACGACTAGCAACGGCGAGCAGTACTTC	CSAPTTSNGEQYF
many	TRBV29-1	TRBJ1-2	TRBD1	TGCAGCGTTGAGGGGGACAGACGGTATGGCTACACCTTC	CSVEGDRRYGYTF
many	TRBV29-1	TRBJ1-1	TRBD1	TGCAGATACGGGGGTCAACAGGGGAGGAACACTGAAGCTTTCTTT	CRYGGQQGRNTEAFF
many	TRBV24-1	TRBJ2-1	TRBD2	TGTGCCACCAGTGCTCGCGGGGGGACGGGCAATGAGCAGTTCTTC	CATSARGGTGNEQFF
-	TRBV6-5	TRBJ2-1	TRBD2	TGTGCCAGCAGTTACTCACAACTAGCGGGGGCCTACAATGAGCAGTTCTTC	CASSYSQLAGAYNEQFF
many	TRBV29-1	TRBJ2-3	-	TGCAGCGCCAGCGAGGTCTGGCGGAGCACAGATACGCAGTATTTT	CSASEVWRSTDTQYF
many	TRBV7-2	TRBJ1-4	-	TGTGCCAGCAGCTTAAGTGCAGGGCCCAAACTGTTTTTT	CASSLSAGPKLFF
-	TRBV5-5	TRBJ2-1	-	TGTGCCAGCAGCTTGGAATCGGGACGGGCCCCTTTTGTCTATGAGCAGTTCTTC	CASSLESGRAPFVYEQFF
many	TRBV7-9	TRBJ1-4	TRBD1	TGTGCCAGCAGCTCGACCGACAGGGAGGGGGAAAAACTGTTTTTT	CASSSTDREGEKLFF
-	TRBV3-1	TRBJ1-2	-	TGTGCCAGCAGCCAAGACTCAGGGCTGATAAAGGGCTACACCTTC	CASSQDSGLIKGYTF
few	TRBV6-2/TRBV6-3	TRBJ2-3	TRBD2	TGTGCCAGCAGATATACGATTACTAGCGGGGGCTCCACAGATACGCAGTATTTT	CASRYTITSGGSTDTQYF
few	TRBV20-1	TRBJ1-2	-	TGCAGTGCTAGAAACAGCCCCCCATTTAACTATGGCTACACCTTC	CSARNSPPFNYGYTF
many	TRBV6-1	TRBJ2-1	-	TGTGCCAGCAGTGAACCCTATTCTAGGGTCAGAACCTACAATGAGCAGTTCTTC	CASSEPYSRVRTYNEQFF
many	TRBV4-1	TRBJ2-5	-	TGCGCCAGCAGCCAAGAGTCTGGCGGTGAGACCCAGTACTTC	CASSQESGGETQYF
few	TRBV20-1	TRBJ1-2	-	TGCAGTGCTAGAGATCGGCTAAGTGGCTACACCTTC	CSARDRLSGYTF
many	TRBV12-3/TRBV12-4	TRBJ2-1	-	TGTGCCAGCGGGTCCGACAGCTCCTACAATGAGCAGTTCTTC	CASGSDSSYNEQFF